This entry lists 18 T cell receptor beta chains sequenced from one sample in a study of OX40 agonist ivuxolimab in advanced cancers. Sequenced by immunoSEQ multiplex PCR; TCRdb stores in-frame clones only, minus some. The sample includes roughly 48,000 clones, 60% to 85% of them seen just once. Source: CD4+ or CD8+ T cells sorted from blood, taken in a trial of the OX40 agonist ivuxolimab. These receptors came from an adult with an advanced solid tumor such as melanoma, head and neck, liver or kidney cancer.

This chain connects TRBV19 to TRBJ1-5; no reliable D call. The CDR3 covers 15 residues. The germline V gene encodes CDR1 LNHDA and CDR2 SQIVND (reference sequence). V lost 4 bases and J lost 0, with 10 bases in between. The CDR3 region is CASSTAEGSNQPQHF. CDR3 coding DNA: TGTGCCAGTAGTACGGCGGAGGGTAGCAATCAGCCCCAGCATTTT.

This clone appeared a few times. This chain links TRBV28 with TRBJ1-1, with D hard to call. This CDR3 has 11 amino acids. Trimming took 5 bases from V and 8 from J, leaving 9 bases between them. From germline, CDR1 is MDHEN and CDR2 SYDVKM. CDR3 amino acids: CASSRAKEAFF. The CDR3 nucleotides read TGTGCCAGCAGTCGGGCCAAAGAAGCTTTCTTT.

V and J are TRBV7-2 and TRBJ1-2; D gene uncertain. The CDR3 sequence is 14 residues long. Germline assignment: CDR1 SGHTA and CDR2 FQGNSA. V shed 3 bases and J shed 4 bases, with 12 bases lying between them. The CDR3 protein is CASSLGTNVYGYTF. The CDR3 DNA reads TGTGCCAGCAGCTTGGGAACAAACGTCTATGGCTACACCTTC.

V and J are TRBV27 and TRBJ1-5, with a possible D match to TRBD1 (5 bases). Germline V lookup: CDR1 MNHEY, CDR2 SMNVEV (reference sequence). The V end was cut by 6 bases, the J end by 5 bases, with 11 bases between. This CDR3 region has 13 residues. CDR3 sequence: CASSGQGDQPQHF. DNA of the CDR3: TGTGCCAGCAGCGGCCAAGGGGATCAGCCCCAGCATTTT.

V usage is TRBV11-3 and J usage is TRBJ2-1, with 8 bases matching TRBD2. This CDR3 region has 15 residues. Germline assignment: CDR1 SGHNT and CDR2 YENEEA. V was pared by 2 bases and J by 8 bases, with 8 bases of the junction left unmatched. The CDR3 DNA reads TGTGCCAGCAGCTTAAGGACGGGAGGGTGGGATGAGCAGTTCTTC. It is translated as CASSLRTGGWDEQFF.

The rearrangement uses TRBV7-9 and TRBJ1-4; perhaps TRBD1 as D (6 bases). The germline CDR1 and CDR2 sequences are SEHNR and FQNEAQ (reference sequence). Trimming removed 1 base at V and 6 bases at J, with 9 bases between. The CDR3 totals 14 residues. The CDR3 DNA reads as TGTGCCAGCAGCTTAGGGGGGCAGGATGAAAAACTGTTTTTT. Its protein product is CASSLGGQDEKLFF.

CDR3 in amino acids: CASSLELGGGGYTF. The CDR3, as DNA: TGCGCCAGCAGCTTGGAGCTAGGGGGTGGTGGCTACACCTTC. The chain joins TRBV5-1 to TRBJ1-2, with D possibly being TRBD1 (6 bases). Between the trimmed V and J ends, which lost 0 bases and 7 bases, there was a span of 13 bases. The CDR3 is 14 amino acids. Germline CDR1 and CDR2: SGHRS and YFSETQ.

The rearrangement joins TRBV12-5 to TRBJ2-2; 10 nucleotides match TRBD2. The CDR3 length is 15 residues. Germline CDR1 reads LGHNT; CDR2 reads FRNRAP. With 7 bases clipped from V and 3 bases from J, the junction kept 5 bases outside the gene matches. The CDR3 nucleotides are TGTGCTAGTGCCCCTAGCGGGAGAGACACCGGGGAGCTGTTTTTT. It is translated as CASAPSGRDTGELFF.

The chain has TRBV14 and TRBJ1-6, with D unclear. Trimming stripped 4 bases from V and 6 bases from J, with 13 bases between. CDR3 length: 15 residues. The germline CDR1 and CDR2 sequences are SGHDN and FVKESK. CDR3 DNA sequence: TGTGCCAGCAGCCCCCAGACCGGGTTTAATTCACCCCTCCACTTT. Amino acids: CASSPQTGFNSPLHF.

The V call is TRBV25-1, the J call TRBJ2-7, with D tentatively TRBD1 (5 bases). This CDR3 is built from 13 residues. V was clipped by 3 bases and J by 6 bases, with 12 bases between them. Germline CDR1 is MGHDK and CDR2 is SYGVNS. The chain's CDR3 is CASSEDVRGEQYF. CDR3 DNA: TGTGCCAGCAGTGAGGACGTTAGGGGCGAGCAGTACTTC.

This clone was recorded a few times. This sequence joins TRBV13 and TRBJ2-1; D gene ambiguous. The V gene's germline CDR1 is PRHDT and CDR2 FYEKMQ (reference sequence). The CDR3 totals 15 residues. Trimming took off 2 bases at V and 0 bases at J, with 8 bases between the two ends. The CDR3 DNA reads as TGTGCCAGCAGCTTAATACTAAGCTCCTACAATGAGCAGTTCTTC. Its translation is CASSLILSSYNEQFF.

The gene calls are TRBV19 and TRBJ2-1, with TRBD2 identical over 9 bases. The CDR3 consists of 17 residues. In germline, CDR1 is LNHDA, CDR2 SQIVND (reference sequence). Losses at the gene ends were 7 bases for V and 10 bases for J; bases not matched to a gene: 20. For the CDR3, the DNA is TGTGCCAGTACCGAAGTGGGGGAGATCGGGCTAGCGGGAGAGCAGTTCTTC. Residues: CASTEVGEIGLAGEQFF. Using reference TRBV19 and TRBJ2-1 for the parts outside the CDR3, the full variable domain is DGGITQSPKYLFRKEGQNVTLSCEQNLNHDAMYWYRQDPGQGLRLIYYSQIVNDFQKGDIAEGYSVSREKKESFPLTVTSAQKNPTAFYLCASTEVGEIGLAGEQFFGPGTRLTVL.

The chain couples TRBV7-6 to TRBJ2-7, with D possibly TRBD1 on 6 matching bases. V dropped 6 bases and J dropped 5 bases, with 14 bases sitting between them. CDR3 length: 13 amino acids. From germline, CDR1 is SGHVS and CDR2 FNYEAQ. The CDR3 reads CASRDQGRDEQYF. The CDR3 nucleotides read TGTGCCAGCAGAGATCAGGGGAGAGACGAGCAGTACTTC.

The CDR3 sequence is CASKVGSYNEQFF. The CDR3 nucleotides are TGTGCCAGCAAGGTTGGGTCCTACAATGAGCAGTTCTTC. The chain has TRBV13 and TRBJ2-1; no reliable D call. V lost 7 bases and J 1 base, leaving 8 bases between the germline ends. This CDR3 has 13 amino acids. Germline CDR1 is PRHDT and CDR2 is FYEKMQ (reference sequence).

The chain uses TRBV27 and TRBJ2-3; D not resolved. This CDR3 comprises 13 residues. Deletions cut 8 bases from V and 2 bases from J, with 11 bases between. Germline CDR1 reads MNHEY; CDR2 reads SMNVEV (reference sequence). The CDR3 reads CASRPSNTDTQYF. The CDR3 DNA is TGTGCCAGCCGCCCCAGTAACACAGATACGCAGTATTTT.

The sample holds one count of this clone. The V gene is TRBV9, the J gene TRBJ2-3, with D tentatively TRBD1 (6 bases). The germline V and J ends were trimmed by 0 bases and 6 bases, with 11 bases remaining between them. Germline assignment: CDR1 SGDLS and CDR2 YYNGEE. The CDR3 loop spans 14 amino acids. CDR3 DNA: TGTGCCAGCAGCGTAGGACAGGATTTGGATACGCAGTATTTT. It encodes CASSVGQDLDTQYF.

This chain links TRBV7-6 with TRBJ2-7, with 10 positions matching TRBD1. Germline V lookup: CDR1 SGHVS, CDR2 FNYEAQ. V was pared by 1 base and J by 5 bases, with 5 bases of the junction left unmatched. This CDR3 spans 15 amino acids. The CDR3 nucleotides are TGTGCCAGCAGCTTAGTCGGGACAGGGGTCCACGAGCAGTACTTC. Translation: CASSLVGTGVHEQYF.

This chain uses TRBV28 with TRBJ1-2; D is possibly TRBD1 (5 bases). The germline V gene has CDR1 MDHEN and CDR2 SYDVKM. V gave up 4 bases and J gave up 4 bases, with 16 bases separating them. CDR3 size: 15 residues. The CDR3 DNA reads TGTGCCAGCAGTTCCCTCAGAGACAGTCTCTATGGCTACACCTTC. The encoded protein is CASSSLRDSLYGYTF.